The 8 T cell receptor beta chains below all came from one sample that was sequenced in a study of beta chain features in type 1 diabetes. The isolated RNA, all of it, was reverse transcribed, so expressed TCRB transcripts were what got sequenced. TCRdb keeps only in-frame clones here, not all; method: immunoSEQ multiplex PCR. The sample lists about 350,000 clones, roughly a fifth occurring once. The sample taken for sequencing was naive CD4+ T cells from blood. These receptor sequences come from a woman between 18 and 29 years old in good health.

This chain joins TRBV5-1 and TRBJ2-7; 8 positions agree with TRBD1. Germline values: CDR1 SGHRS, CDR2 YFSETQ. V gave up 5 bases and J gave up 7 bases; unmatched junction bases: 8. This CDR3 contains 13 residues. The CDR3 DNA sequence: TGCGCCAGCAGAGCGGACAGGGTTGGGGAGCAGTACTTC. This translates into CASRADRVGEQYF. The full variable domain, in which reference TRBV5-1 and TRBJ2-7 provide the parts outside the CDR3, is KAGVTQTPRYLIKTRGQQVTLSCSPISGHRSVSWYQQTPGQGLQFLFEYFSETQRNKGNFPGRFSGRQFSNSRSEMNVSTLELGDSALYLCASRADRVGEQYFGPGTRLTVT.

This chain joins TRBV7-3 and TRBJ2-1, with 8 bases lining up with TRBD2. The CDR3 extends over 13 amino acids. V was pared by 5 bases and J by 9 bases, with 6 bases of the junction left unmatched. CDR1 and CDR2 (germline): SGHTA, FQGTGA. In DNA, the CDR3 is TGTGCCAGCAGCGCCCGGCGGGGGGTTGAGCAGTTCTTC. It codes for CASSARRGVEQFF.

CDR3: CASSLGLAANEQYF. The CDR3 DNA follows: TGCGCCAGCAGCTTGGGACTAGCAGCCAACGAGCAGTACTTC. The rearrangement uses TRBV5-1 and TRBJ2-7; TRBD2 matches at 7 bases. With V trimmed by 0 bases and J by 5 bases, 5 bases remained unmatched. The CDR3 sequence is 14 residues long. Germline CDR1 SGHRS, CDR2 YFSETQ.

This clone showed up just a few times. The J gene is TRBJ1-4, the V gene TRBV7-2; 9 bases line up with TRBD1. Germline trimming cut 3 bases from V and 8 bases from J; bases unmatched to any gene: 1. The CDR3 sequence is 13 residues long. From germline, CDR1 is SGHTA and CDR2 FQGNSA. CDR3 bases: TGTGCCAGCAGCTTGGACAGGGGCGAAAAACTGTTTTTT. As protein: CASSLDRGEKLFF.

This CDR3 reads CASTTGLAGGYEQFF. For the CDR3, the DNA is TGTGCCAGCACCACCGGGCTAGCGGGAGGGTATGAGCAGTTCTTC. This chain joins TRBV27 and TRBJ2-1; TRBD2 aligns across 12 bases. V was pared by 7 bases and J by 8 bases, with 9 bases of the junction left unmatched. Germline V lookup: CDR1 MNHEY, CDR2 SMNVEV (reference sequence). The CDR3 covers 15 residues.

This clone was observed a few times. The chain uses TRBV7-9 and TRBJ2-1; 15 positions match TRBD2. Per germline, CDR1 SEHNR and CDR2 FQNEAQ (reference sequence). Unmatched junction bases numbered 6, after V lost 5 bases and J lost 7 bases. There are 16 residues in the CDR3. The CDR3 sequence: CASSQRGTSGGNEQFF. The CDR3 nucleotides are TGTGCCAGCAGCCAGCGTGGGACTAGCGGGGGGAATGAGCAGTTCTTC.

The chain is built from TRBV7-2 and TRBJ1-2, with D possibly being TRBD1 (6 bases). The ends were cut back, 1 base at V and 6 bases at J, with 12 bases in the middle. Per the germline V gene, CDR1 is SGHTA and CDR2 is FQGNSA. The CDR3 is 14 amino acids. The CDR3 DNA reads TGTGCCAGCAGCTTAGGATGGGCAGGGGATGGCTACACCTTC. Translating gives CASSLGWAGDGYTF.

This clone has a handful of counts. The chain joins TRBV18 to TRBJ2-7; D gene uncertain. Germline V gives CDR1 KGHSH, CDR2 LQKENI. The CDR3 length is 13 residues. Trimming removed 1 base from V and 2 bases from J, with 6 bases in between. CDR3 sequence (DNA): TGTGCCAGCTCACCACAGCCGGCCTACGAGCAGTACTTC. This codes for CASSPQPAYEQYF.